The 17 T cell receptor beta chains given below trace back to one sample, sequenced in a study of blood T cell repertoires in COVID-19. TCRdb's copy holds only in-frame clones and misses some; the assay was immunoSEQ multiplex PCR. The sample carries 100,000 to 130,000 clones, approximately 90% recorded once. Material: peripheral blood. These receptors were obtained from a man between 50 and 59 years old with active or convalescent COVID-19.

The V and J genes are TRBV28 and TRBJ1-2; tentatively, D is TRBD1 (5 bases). Trimming shortened V by 6 bases and J by 7 bases, and 21 bases separated the two germline ends. The V gene's germline CDR1 is MDHEN and CDR2 SYDVKM. The CDR3 has 15 amino acids. The CDR3 loop reads CASRPAGGGRSGYTF. The CDR3 nucleotides read TGTGCCAGCAGGCCTGCCGGGGGGGGGAGGTCTGGCTACACCTTC.

J is TRBJ2-2 and V is TRBV4-3, with 9 bases that match TRBD2. The CDR3 contains 15 residues. V lost 7 bases and J lost 3; bases outside the gene matches: 6. The germline CDR1 and CDR2 sequences are LGHNA and YSLEER. CDR3 bases: TGCGCCAGCAAGAGTAGCGGGAGCCACACCGGGGAGCTGTTTTTT. It encodes CASKSSGSHTGELFF.

The chain recombines TRBV5-1 with TRBJ2-1, with TRBD1 matching 12 bases. The trim removed 3 bases at V and 9 bases at J, leaving 4 bases unmatched. Germline V gene lookup returns CDR1 SGHRS and CDR2 YFSETQ. The CDR3 runs 14 residues. The CDR3: CASSWGQGASEQFF. The CDR3 region has the DNA TGCGCCAGCAGCTGGGGACAGGGGGCAAGTGAGCAGTTCTTC.

The chain recombines TRBV28 with TRBJ1-5, with 7 bases identical to TRBD1. The CDR3 length is 18 residues. The V segment lost 5 bases and the J segment 2 bases; nucleotides outside the gene matches: 15. Germline V lookup: CDR1 MDHEN, CDR2 SYDVKM. CDR3: CASSPRPGGTYRNQPQHF. The DNA of the CDR3 is TGTGCCAGCAGTCCCCGGCCAGGGGGGACATATCGCAATCAGCCCCAGCATTTT.

This chain joins TRBV7-2 and TRBJ2-4; possible D gene TRBD2, 5 bases. V gave up 5 bases and J gave up 2 bases, with 10 bases separating them. The CDR3 spans 14 residues. Germline-derived CDR1 and CDR2 are SGHTA and FQGNSA. This chain's CDR3 is CASSILGSKNIQYF. CDR3 nucleotides: TGTGCCAGCAGCATACTAGGATCCAAAAACATTCAGTACTTC.

This chain links TRBV5-1 with TRBJ2-5; TRBD2 is a possible D gene (5 bases). This CDR3 is built from 15 residues. Germline values: CDR1 SGHRS, CDR2 YFSETQ. The V end lost 0 bases, the J end lost 0 bases, and 9 bases lay between the germline ends. This chain's CDR3 is CASSLAGEYQETQYF. The CDR3 DNA follows: TGCGCCAGCAGCTTGGCCGGGGAGTACCAAGAGACCCAGTACTTC.

The gene calls are TRBV29-1 and TRBJ2-1; 7 bases match TRBD2. Trimming removed 3 bases from V and 9 bases from J; junction bases left unmatched: 14. The CDR3 is 15 residues long. Looked up from germline, CDR1 is SQVTM and CDR2 is ANQGSEA. Written as DNA, the CDR3 is TGCAGCGTTGAGGTAATAGCGGGTTTGTTGGGTGAGCAGTTCTTC. This encodes CSVEVIAGLLGEQFF.

The V gene is TRBV28, the J gene TRBJ1-4; D remains ambiguous. The CDR3 contains 15 residues. V was pared by 6 bases and J by 8 bases, with 19 bases between. Per the germline V gene, CDR1 is MDHEN and CDR2 is SYDVKM. The CDR3 region has the DNA TGTGCCAGCAGGCCTCAGAGGGCTCGAGTCGAAAAACTGTTTTTT. It translates to CASRPQRARVEKLFF.

This chain links TRBV11-2 with TRBJ1-3; TRBD1 is a possible D gene (5 bases). CDR1 is SGHAT, CDR2 FQNNGV, per germline. This CDR3 region has 17 residues. V was clipped by 1 base and J by 0 bases, with 13 bases between them. The CDR3 sequence: CASSLGDSRSSGNTIYF. CDR3 nucleotide sequence: TGTGCCAGCAGCTTAGGTGACAGTCGGAGCTCTGGAAACACCATATATTTT.

V gene TRBV11-3 combines with J gene TRBJ2-5; TRBD2 matches 8 bases. The CDR3 sequence is 18 residues long. The germline V gene has CDR1 SGHNT and CDR2 YENEEA. The ends lost 2 bases at V and 3 bases at J; junction bases unmatched: 14. CDR3 sequence reads: CASSLSGREGREKETQYF. CDR3 coding DNA: TGTGCCAGCAGCTTATCCGGTCGGGAGGGCCGGGAAAAAGAGACCCAGTACTTC.

The V call is TRBV6-6, the J call TRBJ2-7; D is possibly TRBD2 (6 bases). Trimming took 4 bases from V and 2 from J, leaving 9 bases between them. Per germline, CDR1 MNHNY and CDR2 SVGAGI (reference sequence). The CDR3 is 13 amino acids. CDR3 nucleotide sequence: TGTGCCAGCAGTTCTAGCGCGCCCTACGAGCAGTACTTC. It codes for CASSSSAPYEQYF.

This chain uses TRBV21-1 with TRBJ2-1; the table's D call TRBD1 went unverified against the DNA. TRBV21-1 is given as a pseudogene. CDR3 length: 15 residues. In DNA, the CDR3 is TGTGCCAGCAACCCCAAGCAGGGGTCCTACAATGAGCAGTTCTTC. It codes for CASNPKQGSYNEQFF.

The chain couples TRBV12-3 or TRBV12-4 to TRBJ1-5; 7 bases agree with TRBD1. The length of the CDR3 is 13 residues. Trimming at V came to 4 bases and at J to 4 bases, leaving 1 base not matched to a gene. CDR3 sequence reads: CASSWGQNQPQHF. The CDR3 region has the DNA TGTGCCAGCAGTTGGGGACAGAATCAGCCCCAGCATTTT.

The chain has TRBV24-1 and TRBJ2-7; D possibly corresponds to TRBD2 (5 bases). Germline V gene sequence: CDR1 KGHDR, CDR2 SFDVKD. Trimming pared 5 bases from V and 4 bases from J, leaving 14 bases between. This CDR3 region has 14 residues. For the CDR3, the DNA is TGTGCCACCAGTGCGCCGTCGGAGCGGTACGAGCAGTACTTC. Translation gives CATSAPSERYEQYF.

The chain has TRBV2 and TRBJ1-5; 7 positions agree with TRBD1. Germline-derived CDR1 and CDR2 are SNHLY and FYNNEI. This CDR3 spans 13 amino acids. With V trimmed by 8 bases and J by 1 base, 2 bases remained unmatched. The CDR3 bases are TGTGCCAGCGGGACAGAAAGCAATCAGCCCCAGCATTTT. As protein: CASGTESNQPQHF.

V usage is TRBV6-5 and J usage is TRBJ2-7; 11 bases are shared with TRBD2. The germline gives CDR1 MNHEY, CDR2 SVGAGI. V shed 4 bases and J 6 bases; nucleotides not matched to a gene: 11. The CDR3 is 16 amino acids. The CDR3 loop is CASSSGQLAGEGEQYF. In DNA, the CDR3 is TGTGCCAGCAGTTCAGGGCAACTAGCGGGAGAAGGCGAGCAGTACTTC.

The V gene is TRBV11-2, the J gene TRBJ2-3; TRBD1 might be the D (7 bases). Trimming removed 2 bases from V and 2 bases from J, with 11 bases in between. Per germline, CDR1 SGHAT and CDR2 FQNNGV. There are 15 residues in the CDR3. CDR3 sequence (DNA): TGTGCCAGCAGCTTACAGGGGGGATACACAGATACGCAGTATTTT. Its translation: CASSLQGGYTDTQYF.